The 4 T cell receptor beta chains listed next were all sequenced from one sample in a study of T cells in Graves' hyperthyroidism and ophthalmopathy. Researchers took RNA transcripts and amplified the TCR beta CDR3 regions from them. A first-round RT-PCR of the TCR CDR3 used the HTBI primer set. TCRdb itself ran the multiplex PCR reads through MiXCR, one entry per CDR3 protein. The repertoire holds hundreds of thousands of distinct CDR3 sequences, with around 13% as singletons. Input material: blood. The source of these receptors is a young woman with Graves' hyperthyroidism.

At least ten counts were recorded for this clonotype. The chain has TRBV12-3 or TRBV12-4 and TRBJ2-7; the match to TRBD2 covers 12 bases. With 5 bases clipped from V and 2 bases from J, the junction kept 7 bases outside the gene matches. This CDR3 region has 16 residues. The DNA for the CDR3 is TGTGCCAGCAGTGGGGGAACTAGCGGGAGGCCCTACGAGCAGTACTTC. Its protein product is CASSGGTSGRPYEQYF.

The chain couples TRBV7-2 to TRBJ2-5, with D perhaps TRBD1 or TRBD2 (5 bases each). The CDR3 is 13 amino acids. Per the germline V gene, CDR1 is SGHTA and CDR2 is FQGNSA. V was trimmed by 5 bases and J by 5 bases, leaving 12 bases between them. For the CDR3, the DNA is TGTGCCAGCAGCCGGGACCCTCGGGAGACCCAGTACTTC. Its translation is CASSRDPRETQYF.

This clonotype was observed many times. J is TRBJ2-2 and V is TRBV6-1; no clear D gene. Germline-derived CDR1 and CDR2 are MNHNS and SASEGT. The CDR3 spans 10 residues. V lost 8 bases and J 3 bases, leaving 1 base between the germline ends. The CDR3 bases are TGTGCCAGCTACACCGGGGAGCTGTTTTTT. Translating it yields CASYTGELFF.

Ten or more counts support this clonotype. The V and J genes are TRBV11-2 and TRBJ1-1, with D hard to call. This CDR3 is 12 amino acids long. The germline V gene encodes CDR1 SGHAT and CDR2 FQNNGV. With 1 base removed from V and 3 bases from J, the gap between germline ends came to 3 bases. The CDR3 region has the DNA TGTGCCAGCAGCTTAGGGCACACTGAAGCTTTCTTT. This gives the protein CASSLGHTEAFF.